This T cell receptor (beta chain) was recovered during a study of CD8+CD57+ T cells in acquired aplastic anemia (dated 2018 in TCRdb). Notes on the research overall: DNA extracted from sorted CD4+ and CD8+ cells had a mean of 3.2 ug, with a range of roughly 0.17 to 27.4 ug.

Genomic DNA served as template for TCR beta VDJ combination and CDR3 sequence profiling. An Illumina HiSeq 2000 was the platform used for TCR repertoire sequencing. The authors processed their data as follows. TRBV/TRBJ rearrangement plots, CDR3 size and DJ length profiles, and Simpson's diversity index were used to evaluate the repertoires. The most abundant DNA sequence in the deep sequencing data was taken as the immunodominant clone. CDR3 amino acid sequences were screened for sharing across subjects and were compared with published repertoires and the VDJdb database. Through fastp at Q25 and MiXCR, TCRdb rebuilt clones from the public reads, retaining in-frame beta chains. Each entry is one CDR3 protein sequence, shown with its most common DNA and genes. The V and J calls shown here were made by TCRdb, not taken from the authors' results. In this sample the table shows around 180,000 distinct CDR3 sequences, around 65% of which occur a single time. The ten largest clones represent around 46% of the sample.

This clonotype appeared many times. Its binding antigen is unknown. The sample holds no much larger clone one base away, and base qualities are not on file. TCR repertoires of sorted CD4+ and CD8+ blood T cells from severe aplastic anemia patients and healthy subjects were deep-sequenced in the study. Ficoll-Paque density gradient centrifugation was used to isolate peripheral blood mononuclear cells. CD4+ and CD8+ T cells were sorted by FACS or magnetic beads before DNA extraction. CDR1 and CDR2 are read off the germline V gene as MNHEY and SVGEGT. Measured from the cysteine to the phenylalanine, the CDR3 is 13 residues long. Only the CDR3 portion is preserved as DNA: 39 bases, with reading frame beginning at the first base. V is shortened by 2 bases, J by 3 bases, and the region joining them spans 7 bases. Overall results and qualifications from the work: No significant difference in CD8+ Simpson's diversity was found between patients and healthy controls (P=0.060). Fewer than 30 CD8+ CDR3 sequences were found in both patients and controls but appeared to be highly expressed in patients and within the immunodominant clones of the patients.

The chain is made from TRBV6-2 or TRBV6-3 and TRBJ2-5; a tentative D call is TRBD2 (5 bases match). Sequencing was performed on sorted CD4+, CD8+, or CD8+CD57+ T cells (not recorded which) from PBMCs. The receptor's source is a human donor with severe aplastic anemia or a healthy control (not recorded which). The DNA sequence follows: TGTGCCAGCAGTTACGGGAGCGAAGAGACCCAGTACTTC. It specifies CASSYGSEETQYF.